The clone carrying this TCR beta chain was picked up many times. The antigen is undetermined. As for time point: sample taken at primary tumor resection. Sequencing covered unsorted whole RNA taken from tumor, nontumor lung or frozen PBMC. These data come from a study of spatial heterogeneity in lung cancer. Study-wide points: Circulating ubiquitous expanded tumor TCRs were observed more frequently at resection than at follow-up.

Each TCR cDNA molecule carried a unique molecular identifier. A single record per CDR3 protein comes from TCRdb applying MiXCR to the 5' RACE reads. Among 60,000 to 90,000 distinct CDR3 sequences listed, about an eighth were seen once. The sample in question was PBMCs, obtained at surgery. The source is a male donor with early-stage non-small cell lung cancer.

The CDR3 loop reads CSAPPGLAGEYNEQFF. The CDR3 coding sequence is TGCAGTGCGCCCCCGGGACTAGCGGGCGAATACAATGAGCAGTTCTTC. The chain is built from TRBV20-1 and TRBJ2-1, with 12 bases fitting TRBD2. The germline gives CDR1 DFQATT, CDR2 SNEGSKA (reference sequence). The trim removed 6 bases at V and 4 bases at J, leaving 10 bases unmatched. The CDR3 consists of 16 residues.